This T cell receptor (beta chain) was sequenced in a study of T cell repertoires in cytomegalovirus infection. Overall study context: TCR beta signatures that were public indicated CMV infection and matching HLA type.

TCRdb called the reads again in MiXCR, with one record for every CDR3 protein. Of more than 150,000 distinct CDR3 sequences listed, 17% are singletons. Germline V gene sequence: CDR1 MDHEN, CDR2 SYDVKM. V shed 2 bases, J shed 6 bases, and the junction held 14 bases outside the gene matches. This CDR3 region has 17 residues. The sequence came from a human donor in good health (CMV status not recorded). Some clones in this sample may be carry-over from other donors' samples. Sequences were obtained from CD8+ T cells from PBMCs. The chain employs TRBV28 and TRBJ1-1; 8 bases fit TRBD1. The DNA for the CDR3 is TGTGCCAGCAGTTTACCGAGCGCAGGGGGCAGGGGCCCTGAAGCTTTCTTT. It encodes CASSLPSAGGRGPEAFF.